The 7 T cell receptor beta chains given below trace back to one sample, sequenced in a study of read filtering for tumor transcriptome and immune sequencing. From 300 to 450 ng of RNA, a library with molecular barcoded alpha/delta and beta/gamma adaptors was made. Using its own MiXCR run on the reads, TCRdb lists one record per CDR3 protein. The sample includes fewer than 25,000 distinct CDR3 sequences, 20% to 25% of them seen just once. Sequencing input: a population of CD138-negative cells sorted from bone marrow. These receptors all stem from a donor at least 40 years old with multiple myeloma.

Turning to this clonotype: Given a far larger clone just one base away, this is likely a sequencing read error. The chain recombines TRBV6-1 with TRBJ2-1; a weak D match, TRBD2 (5 bases). Germline loops: CDR1 MNHNS, CDR2 SASEGT. V was clipped by 5 bases and J by 7 bases, with 30 bases between them. There are 19 residues in the CDR3. The CDR3, as DNA: TGTGCCAGCAGTTACCCGAAACAGCGGAGGACCCGTCGGTCAAATGAGCAGTTCTTC. Its protein product is CASSYPKQRRTRRSNEQFF.

This clonotype was detected ten times or more. The V and J genes are TRBV5-1 and TRBJ1-1; D gene unclear. Germline assignment: CDR1 SGHRS and CDR2 YFSETQ. The germline V and J ends were trimmed by 4 bases and 5 bases, with 18 bases remaining between them. The CDR3 runs to 15 residues. The CDR3 bases are TGCGCCAGCAGCCCCGCGGCCTCGGGAGAAACTGAAGCTTTCTTT. This sequence encodes CASSPAASGETEAFF.

This clonotype was picked up many times. This chain joins TRBV5-1 and TRBJ2-1; 8 nucleotides match TRBD1. The CDR3 extends over 14 amino acids. Germline CDR1 and CDR2: SGHRS and YFSETQ. V lost 4 bases to trimming and J lost 5 bases; unmatched junction nucleotides: 5. The CDR3 loop is CASSADRANNEQFF. In nucleotides, the CDR3 is TGCGCCAGCAGCGCGGACAGGGCGAACAATGAGCAGTTCTTC.

This clonotype was counted many times. The chain combines TRBV28 with TRBJ1-1; 11 positions agree with TRBD1. CDR1 is MDHEN and CDR2 is SYDVKM in the germline V gene. V lost 2 bases to trimming and J lost 5 bases; unmatched junction nucleotides: 7. The CDR3 is 16 residues long. In DNA, the CDR3 is TGTGCCAGCAGTTTAGTAGGGACAGGGGGAGGGACTGAAGCTTTCTTT. Translated, it gives CASSLVGTGGGTEAFF.

About this clonotype: A read error may be the cause here, since a much bigger clone is one base away. The chain joins TRBV3-1 to TRBJ2-1; 7 bases agree with TRBD1. Looked up from germline, CDR1 is LGHDT and CDR2 is YNNKEL (reference sequence). CDR3 length: 14 amino acids. CDR3 protein: CACSFDRERDEQFF. The DNA of the CDR3 is TGTGCCTGCAGTTTCGACAGGGAGAGGGATGAGCAGTTCTTC.

This clonotype was observed many times. The chain carries TRBV7-9 and TRBJ1-3, with D possibly being TRBD1 (5 bases). Trimming took 5 bases from V and 3 from J, leaving 17 bases between them. There are 16 residues in the CDR3. The germline gives CDR1 SEHNR, CDR2 FQNEAQ (reference sequence). In nucleotides, the CDR3 is TGTGCCAGCAGCCAACAGACAGTTGCTTATGGAAACACCATATATTTT. It is translated as CASSQQTVAYGNTIYF.

As concerns this clonotype: Given a much more abundant clone one base away, this may be a read error. The chain recombines TRBV5-1 with TRBJ2-7; TRBD1 agrees at 8 bases. CDR3 length: 15 residues. Looked up from germline, CDR1 is SGHRS and CDR2 is YFSETQ. Trimming took 4 bases from V and 0 from J; bases not matched to a gene: 6. The CDR3 sequence: CASSPGGSRSYEQYF. Here the CDR3 DNA reads TGCGCCAGCAGCCCAGGGGGCAGTCGCTCCTACGAGCAGTACTTC.